This T cell receptor (beta chain) was obtained from a study of T-cell reconstitution after alpha-beta-depleted transplantation in children (dated by TCRdb to about 2016). With respect to the entire study: T-cell immune reconstitution after TCRalphabeta/CD19-depleted allogeneic hematopoietic cell transplantation in children was quantitatively tracked in the study by means of TCR repertoire profiling. Results and caveats for the whole study, not just this receptor: In some patients, high TCRbeta diversity at day 60 was attributed to recipient T cells and intrathymic progenitors that had survived conditioning. About two months after transplant, the apparently early recovery of alphabetaT-cell counts reportedly depended on just several hundred clones that had expanded rapidly and came from non-depleted graft cells. Over subsequent months, a decline in hyperexpanded clone frequencies was noted, and after one year, T-cell counts and TCRbeta diversity were mostly ascribed to newly produced T cells.

The treatment or condition label on this specimen signifies: allogeneic hematopoietic cell transplantation with graft depleted of TCRalphabeta T cells and CD19 B cells. The children who served as transplant recipients had been given grafts of TCRalphabeta/CD19-depleted allogeneic hematopoietic cells. This clonotype was picked up many times. Its antigen is still unknown. No quality values exist for individual bases; no much larger clone is one base distant. The library came from PCR. This sample was sequenced with an Illumina HiSeq 2500. TCR library preparation used molecular barcoding, with unique molecular identifiers applied to normalize quantification of the TCRbeta repertoire. The raw public reads went through TCRdb reprocessing: fastp at Q25, MiXCR clone calling, in-frame beta chains kept. Every entry covers one CDR3 protein and lists the most common genes and DNA from its rows. Recorded for this sample are about 200,000 distinct CDR3 sequences; 5% to 6.5% of them occurred a single time. The ten most abundant clones make up under 5% of the sample.

The V and J ends are trimmed by 2 bases and 7 bases, leaving 6 bases between them. From the cysteine up to the phenylalanine, the CDR3 has a length of 12 residues. The DNA shown is the 36-base CDR3, in frame from base 1. From the germline V gene, CDR1 is LGHNA and CDR2 is YNFKEQ. Recombination joined TRBV4-2 with TRBJ2-1; the D gene cannot be resolved reliably. The input for sequencing was PBMCs, taken before TCRalphabeta/CD19-depleted stem cell transplant. This receptor was obtained from a girl under two years old with combined immunodeficiency, due to receive a stem cell transplant. The CDR3 region: CASSQIRNEQFF. The DNA sequence is TGTGCCAGCAGCCAAATAAGGAATGAGCAGTTCTTC.